This TCR beta chain originates from a study of regulatory T cells in long-lasting Graves disease. Study-level points and caveats: A greater number of public clonotypes (2,741) was shared by persistent patients than by new patients (about 880).

Comments on this clonotype: What it binds is unknown.

Noted time point: persistent/refractory GD, antithyroid drugs over 5 years with positive TRAb. Extracted PBMC RNA gave rise to the TCR library. CDR1 is MNHEY, CDR2 SMNVEV, per germline (reference sequence). After removal of 5 bases from V and 9 bases from J, the junction contained 13 bases not matched to a gene. This CDR3 is 14 amino acids long. Both iRepertoire HTBI primers and Arm-PCR of CDR3 regions were used to build the TCR beta libraries. TCRdb processed the multiplex PCR reads anew with MiXCR; each CDR3 protein has one entry. In the table there are 350,000 to 500,000 distinct CDR3 sequences, 21% of which are singletons.

The material sequenced was peripheral blood mononuclear cells (PBMCs), taken when the disease was refractory, from a patient treated with antithyroid drugs. The clonotype originates from a female donor with Graves disease. V gene TRBV27 combines with J gene TRBJ2-7, with 7 bases matching TRBD1. The CDR3 DNA reads as TGTGCCAGCAGTCTCGGACAGGCGAGTGACGGGCAGTACTTC. Its protein product is CASSLGQASDGQYF.